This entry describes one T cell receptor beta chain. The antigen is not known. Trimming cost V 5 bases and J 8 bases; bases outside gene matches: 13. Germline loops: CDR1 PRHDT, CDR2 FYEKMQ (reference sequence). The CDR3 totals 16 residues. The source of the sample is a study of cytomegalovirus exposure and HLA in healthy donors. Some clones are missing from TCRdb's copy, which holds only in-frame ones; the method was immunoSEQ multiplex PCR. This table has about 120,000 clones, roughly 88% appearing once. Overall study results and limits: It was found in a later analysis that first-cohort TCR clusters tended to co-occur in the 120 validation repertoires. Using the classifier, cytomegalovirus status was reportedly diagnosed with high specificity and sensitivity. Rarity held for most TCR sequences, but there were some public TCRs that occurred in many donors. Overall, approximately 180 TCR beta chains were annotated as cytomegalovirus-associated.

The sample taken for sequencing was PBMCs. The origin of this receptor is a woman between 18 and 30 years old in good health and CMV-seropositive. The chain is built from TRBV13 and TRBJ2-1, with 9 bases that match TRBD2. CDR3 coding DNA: TGTGCCAGCAGCCCGTTCGGAGCGGGGGGTCCCCATGAGCAGTTCTTC. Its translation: CASSPFGAGGPHEQFF.